The table lists the clone carrying this TCR beta chain with a count of one. The conserved phenylalanine or tryptophan normally closing the CDR3 is absent here, so this likely arose from a read error. The DNA is omitted, as the CDR3 cannot be located on it reliably, and the CDR3 follows TCRdb's listing. The sample originates from a study of blood T cell repertoires in COVID-19. Study summary: T cells, B-cell-depleted T cells, or PBMCs supplied cDNA or gDNA.

The assay was immunoSEQ multiplex PCR, and TCRdb's table has in-frame clones only and misses some. The sample holds under 500,000 clones, roughly 87% seen once. Individuals drawn from some 25 US areas were roughly 18 to 100 years old. The CDR3 is 9 residues long, ends included. Per germline, CDR1 DFQATT and CDR2 SNEGSKA (reference sequence). The TCR comes from a woman between 18 and 29 years old with acute COVID-19. The rearrangement joins TRBV20-1 to TRBJ2-7; the tabulated D call, TRBD1, remains unverified against the DNA. What was sequenced was PBMCs or T cells enriched from blood (not recorded which). The CDR3 loop reads CSARNDRAA.